These 19 T cell receptor beta chains came from one sample sequenced in a study of cytomegalovirus exposure and HLA in healthy donors. Use of 60 Vbeta and 13 Jbeta primers characterized the PCR. Sequencing was performed with immunoSEQ multiplex PCR; in TCRdb, only in-frame clones are kept and a portion is missing. In the table there are 100,000 to 150,000 clones, about 74% of which are singletons. Sequences were obtained from PBMCs. These receptors came from a man aged 25-40 years in good health and CMV-seronegative.

V and J are TRBV19 and TRBJ2-5; possible D gene TRBD2, 7 bases. Gene TRBJ2-7 matches the end of the DNA better, so the J call may be wrong. CDR1 is LNHDA, CDR2 SQIVND, per germline (reference sequence). The length of the CDR3 is 16 residues. CDR3 bases: TGTGCCAGTAGTATAGCCCTCACAGGGAGGGACTACGAGCAGTACTTC. Its translation is CASSIALTGRDYEQYF.

The CDR3 is CASIFRGSQSGYTF. CDR3 sequence (DNA): TGTGCCAGCATCTTCCGCGGATCCCAGAGTGGCTACACCTTC. The rearrangement joins TRBV5-8 to TRBJ1-2; D remains ambiguous. The CDR3 is 14 residues long. Trimming took off 6 bases at V and 7 bases at J, with 19 bases between the two ends. The germline V gene has CDR1 SGHTS and CDR2 YDEGEE.

This clone was detected only a few times. V usage is TRBV30 and J usage is TRBJ1-4, with D possibly matching TRBD1 (5 bases). The CDR3 consists of 14 residues. Germline V CDR1 and CDR2: GTSNPN, SVGIG (reference sequence). V was shortened by 6 bases and J by 14 bases, with 25 bases between the two germline ends. In nucleotides, the CDR3 is TGTGCCTGCCGTTTTTCGGGGGGACTAGCCAGTCTGTTTTTT. Protein product: CACRFSGGLASLFF.

The chain recombines TRBV4-3 with TRBJ2-2, with TRBD1 matching 8 bases. CDR1 and CDR2 (germline): LGHNA, YSLEER. The junction had 19 bases not matched to a gene; V was cut back by 4 bases and J by 3 bases. This CDR3 contains 20 residues. The CDR3 bases are TGCGCCAGCAGCCTCACAACCCGACAGGGGACACCGCCCTACACCGGGGAGCTGTTTTTT. This sequence encodes CASSLTTRQGTPPYTGELFF.

The V gene is TRBV5-6, the J gene TRBJ2-7; TRBD1 matches 9 bases. This CDR3 has 14 amino acids. V shed 4 bases and J 4 bases; nucleotides not matched to a gene: 6. Germline lookup yields CDR1 SGHDT and CDR2 YYEEEE. The CDR3 is CASSPGQGFYEQYF. The CDR3 DNA sequence: TGTGCCAGCAGCCCGGGACAGGGATTTTACGAGCAGTACTTC.

The chain employs TRBV28 and TRBJ2-7; 8 bases line up with TRBD1. The CDR3 totals 14 residues. V lost 6 bases and J lost 6; bases outside the gene matches: 10. Germline CDR1 reads MDHEN; CDR2 reads SYDVKM. The CDR3 coding sequence is TGTGCCAGCAGCCTCAGGGGGCAGGGTGGCGAGCAGTACTTC. It translates to CASSLRGQGGEQYF.

The gene calls are TRBV19 and TRBJ1-2, with D unclear. The CDR3 extends over 14 amino acids. Germline assignment: CDR1 LNHDA and CDR2 SQIVND (reference sequence). V shed 6 bases and J shed 6 bases, with 17 bases lying between them. Here the CDR3 DNA reads TGTGCCAGTAGGGATTTACTAAGCTACCATGGCTACACCTTC. It codes for CASRDLLSYHGYTF.

The chain combines TRBV10-3 with TRBJ2-7, with TRBD2 matching over 7 bases. With V trimmed by 0 bases and J by 4 bases, 0 bases remained unmatched. Germline-derived CDR1 and CDR2 are ENHRY and SYGVKD. This CDR3 has 13 amino acids. The CDR3 spells CAISESGGYEQYF. For the CDR3, the DNA is TGTGCCATCAGTGAGTCGGGAGGGTACGAGCAGTACTTC.

The chain uses TRBV6-1 and TRBJ2-5; D ambiguous. The J call may be incorrect, as the DNA end agrees better with TRBJ2-7. Per the germline V gene, CDR1 is MNHNS and CDR2 is SASEGT. This CDR3 contains 14 residues. The CDR3 sequence: CASSEASFSYEQYF. DNA for the CDR3: TGTGCCAGCAGTGAAGCCTCTTTCTCCTACGAGCAGTACTTC.

The chain combines TRBV25-1 with TRBJ1-1; TRBD1 might be the D (5 bases). The CDR3 contains 15 residues. V gave up 1 base and J gave up 8 bases, with 17 bases separating them. Germline values: CDR1 MGHDK, CDR2 SYGVNS. The DNA of the CDR3 is TGTGCCAGCAGTGAATTCGGGCAGGGATTGAGGGAAGCTTTCTTT. The encoded protein is CASSEFGQGLREAFF.

This rearrangement joins TRBV11-1 to TRBJ2-1, with TRBD2 as a possible D gene (5 bases). Germline lookup yields CDR1 SGHAT and CDR2 FQDESV (reference sequence). There are 12 residues in the CDR3. Trimming stripped 5 bases from V and 8 bases from J, with 10 bases between. The DNA for the CDR3 is TGTGCCAGCAGCCGCGGACTGGATGAGCAGTTCTTC. It yields the protein CASSRGLDEQFF.

The CDR3 sequence: CASSFTGGTNTEAFF. The CDR3 bases are TGTGCCAGCAGCTTCACAGGGGGCACGAACACTGAAGCTTTCTTT. J is TRBJ1-1 and V is TRBV11-3, with 9 bases identical to TRBD1. CDR3 length: 15 amino acids. Germline loops: CDR1 SGHNT, CDR2 YENEEA. Unmatched junction bases numbered 3, after V lost 3 bases and J lost 1 base.

The chain has TRBV2 and TRBJ2-5; D uncertain. CDR1 and CDR2 (germline): SNHLY, FYNNEI. V lost 2 bases, J lost 4 bases, and 11 bases lay in between. The length of the CDR3 is 14 residues. The CDR3 DNA is TGTGCCAGCAGTGAAAGTATGAGAGGAGAGACCCAGTACTTC. Amino acid sequence: CASSESMRGETQYF.

The chain has TRBV27 and TRBJ2-7, with 10 bases aligning to TRBD2. V trimming: 3 bases; J trimming: 3 bases; junction bases outside the gene matches: 5. Germline V CDR1 and CDR2: MNHEY, SMNVEV (reference sequence). This CDR3 has 15 residues. CDR3 DNA: TGTGCCAGCAGTTTCGGTCTAGCGGGAGTCTACGAGCAGTACTTC. The encoded protein is CASSFGLAGVYEQYF.

This sequence joins TRBV6-1 and TRBJ1-1; TRBD1 is a possible D gene (5 bases). Germline V gene data show CDR1 as MNHNS and CDR2 as SASEGT. Trimming left V 0 bases short and J 1 base short, with 12 bases between. CDR3 length: 16 amino acids. CDR3 residues: CASSEARGRWNTEAFF. DNA of the CDR3: TGTGCCAGCAGTGAAGCGCGGGGACGGTGGAACACTGAAGCTTTCTTT.

The chain recombines TRBV7-9 with TRBJ1-3, with D possibly being TRBD1 (5 bases). From germline, CDR1 is SEHNR and CDR2 FQNEAQ (reference sequence). The CDR3 covers 14 residues. Deletions cut 5 bases from V and 5 bases from J, with 13 bases between. CDR3 bases: TGTGCCAGCAGCCAGACAAGGGGAAGAAACACCATATATTTT. It specifies CASSQTRGRNTIYF.

V gene TRBV10-3 combines with J gene TRBJ1-2; D ambiguous. The CDR3 sequence is 13 residues long. V was clipped by 0 bases and J by 4 bases, with 6 bases between them. Germline CDR1 and CDR2: ENHRY and SYGVKD. The CDR3 DNA sequence: TGTGCCATCAGTGAGTCGAACAGCTATGGCTACACCTTC. Translation: CAISESNSYGYTF.

This clone has more than one count but fewer than ten. The rearrangement joins TRBV10-3 to TRBJ1-1; 7 nucleotides align to TRBD1. Per germline, CDR1 ENHRY and CDR2 SYGVKD. V shed 7 bases, J shed 1 base, and the junction held 3 bases outside the gene matches. The CDR3 length is 13 residues. In nucleotides, the CDR3 is TGTGCCATCACTGGGACAGCGAACACTGAAGCTTTCTTT. The encoded protein is CAITGTANTEAFF.

The genes are TRBV21-1 and TRBJ1-2; the table's D call of TRBD1 was not tested on the DNA. TRBV21-1 is a pseudogene segment. This CDR3 contains 15 residues. DNA of the CDR3: TGTGCCAGCAGCAAAGCACGCGGACAGAACTATGGCTACACCTTC. It specifies CASSKARGQNYGYTF.